These 20 T cell receptor beta chains share one sample of origin, sequenced in a study of blood T cell repertoires in COVID-19. The assay was immunoSEQ multiplex PCR, and TCRdb's table has in-frame clones only and misses some. The data contain roughly 240,000 clones, around 89% of them seen just once; the ten biggest clones take up 0.85% to 0.9%. Sequenced sample: PBMCs or T cells enriched from blood (not recorded which). Every receptor here comes from a man in his fifties who had been exposed to COVID-19.

The V and J genes are TRBV19 and TRBJ1-2; 7 positions match TRBD1. Germline CDR1 is LNHDA and CDR2 is SQIVND (reference sequence). V was clipped by 9 bases and J by 4 bases; unmatched bases: 8. CDR3 length equals 13 residues. The CDR3 reads CASTRDSVYGYTF. In DNA, the CDR3 is TGTGCCAGCACCCGGGACAGTGTCTATGGCTACACCTTC. Full variable domain (rest looked up from reference TRBV19 and TRBJ1-2): DGGITQSPKYLFRKEGQNVTLSCEQNLNHDAMYWYRQDPGQGLRLIYYSQIVNDFQKGDIAEGYSVSREKKESFPLTVTSAQKNPTAFYLCASTRDSVYGYTFGSGTRLTVV.

The V call is TRBV7-9, the J call TRBJ1-6; 7 bases align to TRBD1. With V trimmed by 5 bases and J by 7 bases, 5 bases remained unmatched. The CDR3 has 14 residues. Germline values: CDR1 SEHNR, CDR2 FQNEAQ (reference sequence). CDR3 nucleotides: TGTGCCAGCAGCCCGACGGGACAGAATTCACCCCTCCACTTT. It yields the protein CASSPTGQNSPLHF. Looking up the rest from reference TRBV7-9 and TRBJ1-6 gives the full variable domain: DTGVSQNPRHKITKRGQNVTFRCDPISEHNRLYWYRQTLGQGPEFLTYFQNEAQLEKSRLLSDRFSAERPKGSFSTLEIQRTEQGDSAMYLCASSPTGQNSPLHFGNGTRLTVT.

The V call is TRBV7-6, the J call TRBJ2-1; 10 bases fit TRBD2. The CDR3 sequence is 16 residues long. Germline V gene data show CDR1 as SGHVS and CDR2 as FNYEAQ. J was trimmed by 7 bases and V by 4 bases; bases with no gene match: 10. CDR3 bases: TGTGCCAGCAGCTCCACTCTAGCGGGAGTTGGAAATGAGCAGTTCTTC. It translates to CASSSTLAGVGNEQFF.

The chain has TRBV28 and TRBJ1-1; the match to TRBD1 covers 12 bases. The germline gives CDR1 MDHEN, CDR2 SYDVKM. V lost 4 bases, J lost 14 bases, and 2 bases stayed unmatched. The CDR3 loop spans 11 amino acids. CDR3 loop: CASSWDRGLFF. CDR3 DNA: TGTGCCAGCAGTTGGGACAGGGGGCTGTTCTTT.

V gene TRBV3-1 (or the pseudogene TRBV3-2) combines with J gene TRBJ1-5; unclear D gene. Trimming cost V 0 bases and J 4 bases, with 4 bases left between them. Germline-derived CDR1 and CDR2 are LGHDT and YNNKEL (reference sequence). The CDR3 is made up of 13 amino acids. The CDR3 protein is CASSQDFNQPQHF. Written as DNA, the CDR3 is TGTGCCAGCAGCCAAGACTTTAATCAGCCCCAGCATTTT.

The rearrangement links TRBV18 to TRBJ2-7; 9 bases agree with TRBD1. The germline CDR1 and CDR2 sequences are KGHSH and LQKENI. The ends lost 1 base at V and 1 base at J; junction bases unmatched: 5. CDR3 length equals 16 residues. CDR3 in amino acids: CASSPRTGEGSYEQYV. The CDR3, as DNA: TGTGCCAGCTCACCACGGACAGGGGAAGGATCCTACGAGCAGTACGTC.

CDR3 nucleotide sequence: TGTGCCAGCACCTTCAGGGGCAGACCTAACTATGGCTACACCTTC. Translated: CASTFRGRPNYGYTF. V gene TRBV28 combines with J gene TRBJ1-2, with D possibly matching TRBD1 (6 bases). The germline V gene has CDR1 MDHEN and CDR2 SYDVKM. The V gene lost 7 bases and the J gene lost 0 bases, with 15 bases spanning the gap. The CDR3 totals 15 residues.

This chain uses TRBV7-4 with TRBJ1-5, with 8 bases that match TRBD1. With V trimmed by 11 bases and J by 4 bases, 4 bases remained unmatched. Germline values: CDR1 SGHVT, CDR2 SQSDAQ. The CDR3 spans 12 residues. CDR3 in amino acids: CAGHRGNQPQHF. DNA for the CDR3: TGTGCCGGGCACAGGGGGAATCAGCCCCAGCATTTT.

The rearrangement links TRBV12-5 to TRBJ1-2, with D possibly being TRBD1 (6 bases). This CDR3 has 12 residues. In germline, CDR1 is LGHNT, CDR2 FRNRAP. The V and J ends lost 7 bases and 5 bases respectively, with 11 bases between them. In nucleotides, the CDR3 is TGTGCTAGTGCAGGGGTAGGGTATGGCTACACCTTC. Translation gives CASAGVGYGYTF.

The gene calls are TRBV19 and TRBJ2-3; 8 nucleotides align to TRBD1. The CDR3 is 16 amino acids. Trimming cost V 4 bases and J 2 bases; bases outside gene matches: 8. CDR1 is LNHDA, CDR2 SQIVND, per germline (reference sequence). CDR3 DNA: TGTGCCAGTAGTAGGGCGACAGGGGAATACACAGATACGCAGTATTTT. It codes for CASSRATGEYTDTQYF.

This sequence joins TRBV7-3 and TRBJ2-1; D call uncertain. There are 15 residues in the CDR3. Germline CDR1 is SGHTA and CDR2 is FQGTGA. Trimming removed 5 bases from V and 0 bases from J, with 11 bases in between. In nucleotides, the CDR3 is TGTGCCAGCAGCCCCGCGGTGAGCTCCTACAATGAGCAGTTCTTC. This codes for CASSPAVSSYNEQFF.

This clone was counted only a few times. The genes are TRBV11-2 and TRBJ2-7, with 7 bases aligning to TRBD1. The CDR3 covers 15 residues. The V and J ends lost 2 bases and 2 bases, in that order; junction bases with no gene match: 6. CDR1 and CDR2 from the germline V gene are SGHAT and FQNNGV. The CDR3 DNA reads TGTGCCAGCAGCTTACAGAGGCAGGGGGCCTACGAGCAGTACGTC. Residues: CASSLQRQGAYEQYV.

The gene calls are TRBV5-4 and TRBJ1-1, with 9 bases aligning to TRBD1. The J segment lost 7 bases and the V segment lost 0 bases, leaving 4 bases of the junction unmatched. The CDR3 runs 14 residues. Looked up from germline, CDR1 is SGHNT and CDR2 is YYREEE (reference sequence). CDR3 amino acids: CASSLGDRADEAFF. The CDR3 DNA follows: TGTGCCAGCAGCTTGGGGGACAGGGCGGATGAAGCTTTCTTT.

This chain uses TRBV24-1 with TRBJ2-1, with 13 bases identical to TRBD2. V was clipped by 4 bases and J by 8 bases; unmatched bases: 7. The CDR3 totals 16 residues. In germline, CDR1 is KGHDR, CDR2 SFDVKD. The CDR3 region is CATSDRTSGRVDEQFF. CDR3 in DNA: TGTGCCACCAGTGACAGGACTAGCGGGAGAGTCGATGAGCAGTTCTTC.

The rearrangement links TRBV29-1 to TRBJ2-3; 8 bases fit TRBD2. V lost 3 bases, J lost 4 bases, and 9 bases stayed unmatched. Germline CDR1 and CDR2: SQVTM and ANQGSEA. The CDR3 has 15 amino acids. In DNA form, the CDR3 reads TGCAGCGTTGATTTGACGGGCGGGAGGTCAGATACGCAGTATTTT. Protein product: CSVDLTGGRSDTQYF.

This clone was detected a few times. V is TRBV7-9 and J is TRBJ1-2, with 7 bases fitting TRBD1. The CDR3 has 13 residues. Germline CDR1 reads SEHNR; CDR2 reads FQNEAQ (reference sequence). Trimming took 5 bases from V and 4 from J; bases not matched to a gene: 4. The DNA for the CDR3 is TGTGCCAGCAGCCCGGGACAGCTCTATGGCTACACCTTC. This sequence encodes CASSPGQLYGYTF.

DNA for the CDR3: TGTGCCATCAAGGGACAGGCCAACACCGGGGAGCTGTTTTTT. Protein: CAIKGQANTGELFF. The chain joins TRBV10-3 to TRBJ2-2; 8 nucleotides align to TRBD1. Germline values: CDR1 ENHRY, CDR2 SYGVKD. The length of the CDR3 is 14 residues. The V and J ends lost 7 bases and 2 bases, in that order; junction bases with no gene match: 3.

The gene calls are TRBV30 and TRBJ2-1; D gene uncertain. Between the trimmed V and J ends, which lost 1 base and 1 base, there was a span of 14 bases. CDR3 length equals 16 residues. Germline V gene data show CDR1 as GTSNPN and CDR2 as SVGIG (reference sequence). CDR3 nucleotide sequence: TGTGCCTGGAGTGCCTACCTAGACCCGTCCTACAATGAGCAGTTCTTC. Protein: CAWSAYLDPSYNEQFF.

The chain employs TRBV28 and TRBJ1-2; TRBD1 matches 12 bases. The CDR3 runs 18 residues. Germline CDR1 and CDR2: MDHEN and SYDVKM. The J segment lost 3 bases and the V segment lost 4 bases, leaving 12 bases of the junction unmatched. CDR3 loop: CASSSHPGTGGSDYGYTF. The CDR3 DNA reads TGTGCCAGCAGTTCCCACCCGGGGACAGGGGGCTCCGACTATGGCTACACCTTC.

This chain joins TRBV7-9 and TRBJ2-1, with TRBD2 identical over 8 bases. Germline CDR1 reads SEHNR; CDR2 reads FQNEAQ (reference sequence). V was clipped by 8 bases and J by 4 bases; unmatched bases: 10. CDR3 length: 15 residues. CDR3 nucleotides: TGTGCCAGCTCGCCCCTCAGCGGGGGTTACAATGAGCAGTTCTTC. This codes for CASSPLSGGYNEQFF.